The rows below give T cell receptor beta chains drawn from one sample of a study of T cells expressing NK-cell markers. TCRdb re-analyzed the 5' RACE reads; it lists each CDR3 protein once, without DNA. The specimen's table records 5,000 to 6,000 distinct CDR3 sequences. Sequencing used blood T cells: a sorted CD56 or NKG2C T cell subset, CD4+ or CD8+ T cells, or bulk PBMC T cells (not recorded which). The receptors derive from a man in his late teens or twenties in good health. The CDR3 runs from the conserved cysteine through the conserved F or W. For some rows the clone size is stated as once, few or many, or as a class when expanded; others skip it.

V	J	size	CDR3
TRBV11-3	TRBJ2-5	NA	CASSLGGGIQETQYF
TRBV30	TRBJ1-3	NA	CAWSRSSGNTIYF
TRBV2	TRBJ2-2	NA	CAKTGENTGELFF
TRBV7-3	TRBJ2-1	NA	CASSLREGGLAGPYNEQFF
TRBV7-2	TRBJ1-5	NA	CASSLGPGQPQHF
TRBV7-9	TRBJ2-1	medium-sized	CASRSPGNEQFF
TRBV11-3	TRBJ1-6	NA	CASSGRSSYNSPLHF
TRBV6-1	TRBJ1-5	NA	CASKREEILGPQHF
TRBV4-3	TRBJ2-7	medium-sized	CASSQGGYRDSNYEQYF
TRBV2	TRBJ1-6	NA	CASSEVGGSYNSPLHF
TRBV18	TRBJ1-6	NA	CASSPPQDRGRSPLHF
TRBV15	TRBJ2-4	medium-sized	CATSHAGAVAGTPKNIQYF
TRBV20-1	TRBJ1-1	medium-sized	CSRDRVDEAFF
TRBV27	TRBJ1-4	medium-sized	CASRNRARNEKLFF
TRBV3-1	TRBJ1-5	medium-sized	CASSQDPPRPQHF
TRBV5-5	TRBJ2-1	NA	CASSLGTSGRSEQFF
TRBV10-3	TRBJ1-1	medium-sized	CAISPGTDTEAFF
TRBV7-9	TRBJ2-7	NA	CASSYTLGLTYEQYF
TRBV20-1	TRBJ2-3	medium-sized	CSATGARTDTQYF
TRBV12-3/TRBV12-4	TRBJ2-1	NA	CASSFPGLAVNEQFF
TRBV19	TRBJ2-5	NA	CATGAGTPAETQYF
TRBV20-1	TRBJ2-7	NA	CSARDPDRVPYEQYF
TRBV24-1	TRBJ2-7	NA	CATSTGTSGGEQYF
TRBV6-2/TRBV6-3	TRBJ2-7	NA	CASDTTGPTSKYF
TRBV6-4	TRBJ2-2	medium-sized	CASSDSSTGELFF
TRBV28	TRBJ2-7	medium-sized	CASSLLGPGEQYF
TRBV20-1	TRBJ2-1	NA	CSAYSSVNEQFF
TRBV30	TRBJ2-1	medium-sized	CAWNGDTYSYNEQFF
TRBV11-3	TRBJ2-7	NA	CASSLDWLGRENPYEQYF
TRBV20-1	TRBJ2-7	medium-sized	CSARDGTLPREQYF
TRBV28	TRBJ2-1	NA	CASSSQLVSEQFF
TRBV28	TRBJ2-1	medium-sized	CASSLRTGALSYNEQFF
TRBV6-2/TRBV6-3	TRBJ2-1	NA	CASSSGLAGLEGGEQFF
TRBV6-5	TRBJ2-1	NA	CASSYPTLGTYNEQFF
TRBV6-2/TRBV6-3	TRBJ2-1	medium-sized	CASKSPFVGTYNEQFF
TRBV3-1	TRBJ2-5	medium-sized	CATSQVKETQYF
TRBV5-1	TRBJ2-3	medium-sized	CASSPDLIQSSSGDTQYF
TRBV9	TRBJ2-3	NA	CASSLRSRTDTQYF
TRBV25-1	TRBJ2-1	NA	CASSGEASGYNEQFF
TRBV5-5	TRBJ2-3	NA	CASSLGSTDTQYF
TRBV4-2	TRBJ1-1	medium-sized	CASSPLAGMRGRPDTEAFF
TRBV11-2	TRBJ2-2	medium-sized	CASSFGGGTGELFF
TRBV20-1	TRBJ2-1	NA	CSASPSGSRNEQFF
TRBV12-3/TRBV12-4	TRBJ2-7	medium-sized	CAGSKGSHYEQYF
TRBV12-3/TRBV12-4	TRBJ2-1	medium-sized	CASSFGGLNEQFF
TRBV4-3	TRBJ2-4	medium-sized	CASSGGQGTVAKNIQYF
TRBV20-1	TRBJ2-7	medium-sized	CSARGRGGYEQYF
TRBV11-1	TRBJ2-1	medium-sized	CASSTYSGEQFF
TRBV29-1	TRBJ1-1	medium-sized	CSGTGGPGDTEAFF
TRBV29-1	TRBJ2-6	medium-sized	CSVWGIESSGANVLTF
TRBV29-1	TRBJ1-1	medium-sized	CSVRALQPNMNTEAFF
TRBV29-1	TRBJ1-1	medium-sized	CSVMSAGEAFF
TRBV5-4	TRBJ1-1	NA	CASSLDLGDRSFVYTEAFF
TRBV20-1	TRBJ2-3	medium-sized	CSAPPGAGTDTQYF
TRBV6-5	TRBJ2-1	medium-sized	CASSPGDEQFF
TRBV6-2/TRBV6-3	TRBJ2-1	medium-sized	CASTRGTSGGNEQFF
TRBV14	TRBJ1-6	NA	CASSQRQGGALHF
TRBV5-1	TRBJ2-3	NA	CASSSGGGTDTQYF